This TCR beta chain was sequenced for a study of cytomegalovirus exposure and HLA in healthy donors. Primers: 60 Vbeta forward and 13 Jbeta reverse. Profiling relied on immunoSEQ multiplex PCR, and the TCRdb table lists in-frame clones only, not all of them. This table has 150,000 to 200,000 clones, approximately 81% appearing once. The clonotype was recovered from a man aged 18 to 29 in good health and CMV-seropositive. Input material: PBMCs.

Here the CDR3 DNA reads TGTGCCTGGAGCGGTGAGAAGATGGGTCAGGGACAGCCCCAGCATTTT. This translates into CAWSGEKMGQGQPQHF. The chain joins TRBV30 to TRBJ1-5, with TRBD1 as a possible D gene (5 bases). Per the germline V gene, CDR1 is GTSNPN and CDR2 is SVGIG (reference sequence). This CDR3 is built from 16 residues. V was clipped by 3 bases and J by 7 bases, with 22 bases between them. Supplemented by reference TRBV30 and TRBJ1-5, the full variable domain reads SQTIHQWPATLVQPVGSPLSLECTVEGTSNPNLYWYRQAAGRGLQLLFYSVGIGQISSEVPQNLSASRPQDRQFILSSKKLLLSDSGFYLCAWSGEKMGQGQPQHFGDGTRLSIL.